The next 2 T cell receptor beta chains were all read from a single sample in a study of OX40 agonist ivuxolimab in advanced cancers. Clones were sequenced by immunoSEQ multiplex PCR, and TCRdb holds only the in-frame ones, with some missing. The sample gives 30,000 to 35,000 clones, about nine tenths of which show up once; about 9% is in the top ten. The source material was CD4+ or CD8+ T cells sorted from blood, sampled in a trial of the OX40 agonist ivuxolimab. These receptors originate from an adult with an advanced solid tumor such as melanoma, head and neck, liver or kidney cancer.

The V gene is TRBV6-5, the J gene TRBJ2-7, with 11 bases that match TRBD2. This CDR3 has 15 amino acids. CDR1 and CDR2 from the germline V gene are MNHEY and SVGAGI. J gave up 1 base and V 6 bases, and 5 bases lay outside the gene matches. CDR3 sequence: CASRSLAGGSYEQYF. Written as DNA, the CDR3 is TGTGCCAGCAGATCTCTAGCGGGAGGATCCTACGAGCAGTACTTC.

Remarks on this clone: An end of the junction does not agree with germline; a read error may underlie this. V is TRBV2 and J is TRBJ2-7; 8 bases are shared with TRBD1. Germline V lookup: CDR1 SNHLY, CDR2 FYNNEI. This CDR3 spans 16 amino acids. CDR3 bases: TGTGCCAGCACTGAAGACAGGGGACCTCTCCTCTACGAGCAGTACTTC. This sequence encodes CASTEDRGPLLYEQYF.